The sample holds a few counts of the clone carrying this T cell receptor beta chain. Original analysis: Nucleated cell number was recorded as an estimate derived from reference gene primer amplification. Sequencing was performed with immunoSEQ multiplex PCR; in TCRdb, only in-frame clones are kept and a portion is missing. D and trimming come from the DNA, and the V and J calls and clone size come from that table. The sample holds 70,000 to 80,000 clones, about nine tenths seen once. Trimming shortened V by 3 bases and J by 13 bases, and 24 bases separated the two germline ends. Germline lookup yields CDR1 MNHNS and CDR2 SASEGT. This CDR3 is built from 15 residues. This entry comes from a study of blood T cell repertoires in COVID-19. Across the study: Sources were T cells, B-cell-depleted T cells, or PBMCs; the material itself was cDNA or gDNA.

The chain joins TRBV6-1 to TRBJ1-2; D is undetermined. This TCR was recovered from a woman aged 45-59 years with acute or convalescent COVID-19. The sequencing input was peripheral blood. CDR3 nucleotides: TGTGCCAGCAGTGATCCGCGATACTATGTAGTCCCGCCCACCTTC. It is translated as CASSDPRYYVVPPTF.